This passage covers 18 T cell receptor beta chains from one sample sequenced in a study of read filtering for tumor transcriptome and immune sequencing. This library used roughly 430 ng RNA and molecular barcoded adaptors spanning alpha/delta and beta/gamma chains. Each CDR3 protein is one row after TCRdb ran MiXCR on the reads. The profile shows fewer than 30,000 distinct CDR3 sequences, under 25% of them singletons. The sequenced sample was a population of CD138-negative cells sorted from bone marrow. The source is a donor at least 40 years old with multiple myeloma.

Many counts were recorded for this clonotype. The J gene is TRBJ2-3, the V gene TRBV10-1; no clear D gene. The CDR3 extends over 12 amino acids. Trimming took 5 bases from V and 3 from J, leaving 6 bases between them. In germline, CDR1 is WNHNN, CDR2 SYGVQD (reference sequence). The CDR3 DNA follows: TGCGCCAGCAGTAGGGATACAGATACGCAGTATTTT. Its protein is CASSRDTDTQYF.

In this sample, this clonotype turned up many times. The chain joins TRBV7-9 to TRBJ2-1; 9 bases align to TRBD2. Germline CDR1 SEHNR, CDR2 FQNEAQ (reference sequence). Trimming took 2 bases from V and 9 from J; bases not matched to a gene: 8. The CDR3 is made up of 15 amino acids. CDR3 residues: CASSLLAGPISEQFF. CDR3 in DNA: TGTGCCAGCAGCTTACTAGCGGGGCCCATCAGTGAGCAGTTCTTC.

V and J are TRBV7-2 and TRBJ2-2; 9 nucleotides match TRBD1. Trimming at V came to 6 bases and at J to 5 bases, leaving 7 bases not matched to a gene. CDR1 and CDR2 from the germline V gene are SGHTA and FQGNSA. The CDR3 is 15 residues long. CDR3 residues: CTSSAGTGLTGELFF. The CDR3, as DNA: TGTACCAGCAGTGCCGGGACAGGGTTGACCGGGGAGCTGTTTTTT.

This clonotype was recorded many times. The chain links TRBV2 to TRBJ1-1; D call uncertain. The germline CDR1 and CDR2 sequences are SNHLY and FYNNEI. The CDR3 extends over 15 amino acids. V dropped 1 base and J dropped 1 base, with 10 bases sitting between them. The CDR3 reads CASSEDRGGNTEAFF. CDR3 coding DNA: TGTGCCAGCAGTGAAGACCGCGGAGGGAACACTGAAGCTTTCTTT.

Within the sample, this clonotype is medium-sized. V and J are TRBV20-1 and TRBJ2-1; D is perhaps TRBD2 (6 bases). The germline V gene has CDR1 DFQATT and CDR2 SNEGSKA (reference sequence). V was shortened by 3 bases and J by 6 bases, with 18 bases between the two germline ends. The CDR3 extends over 15 amino acids. CDR3 sequence (DNA): TGCAGTGCTAGGGCTGGGGCGGGGTTAGTCAATGAGCAGTTCTTC. This codes for CSARAGAGLVNEQFF.

This clonotype was counted ten times or more. The V call is TRBV20-1, the J call TRBJ2-1, with D unresolved. The CDR3 extends over 14 amino acids. V was shortened by 0 bases and J by 12 bases, with 18 bases between the two germline ends. The germline gives CDR1 DFQATT, CDR2 SNEGSKA (reference sequence). CDR3 nucleotides: TGCAGTGCTAGAGATCTGTTACAGTCTAGGCGGCAGTTCTTC. This encodes CSARDLLQSRRQFF.

Turning to this clonotype: A read error may be the cause here, since a much bigger clone is one base away. The CDR3 is CASDSGQGYNEQSF. The CDR3 region has the DNA TGTGCCAGTGATTCGGGACAGGGGTACAATGAGCAGTCCTTC. The chain carries TRBV6-1 and TRBJ2-1; 10 bases are shared with TRBD1. Germline V gene data show CDR1 as MNHNS and CDR2 as SASEGT. The CDR3 has 14 residues.

There are a few counts of this clonotype. The CDR3, as DNA: TGTGCCACCAGCAGAGCGCGGGGGGGCTACAATGAGCAGTTCTTC. Translation: CATSRARGGYNEQFF. The rearrangement links TRBV15 to TRBJ2-1; 9 positions agree with TRBD2. This CDR3 region has 15 residues. Looked up from germline, CDR1 is LNHNV and CDR2 is YYDKDF (reference sequence). Losses at the gene ends were 1 base for V and 3 bases for J; bases not matched to a gene: 1.

The chain recombines TRBV7-8 with TRBJ2-2; D remains ambiguous. The CDR3 has 16 amino acids. Per germline, CDR1 SGHVS and CDR2 FQNEAQ. Deletions cut 5 bases from V and 5 bases from J, with 18 bases between. The CDR3 spells CASSPSFAAWTGELFF. The CDR3 nucleotides read TGTGCCAGCAGCCCCTCTTTCGCCGCATGGACCGGGGAGCTGTTTTTT. The variable domain in full, with the rest retrieved from reference TRBV7-8 and TRBJ2-2, is GAGVSQSPRYKVAKRGQDVALRCDPISGHVSLFWYQQALGQGPEFLTYFQNEAQLDKSGLPSDRFFAERPEGSVSTLKIQRTQQEDSAVYLCASSPSFAAWTGELFFGEGSRLTVL.

This clonotype has at least ten counts. The J gene is TRBJ1-3, the V gene TRBV7-8; D is ambiguous. Germline loops: CDR1 SGHVS, CDR2 FQNEAQ. The CDR3 covers 16 residues. V was shortened by 4 bases and J by 0 bases, with 13 bases between the two germline ends. This CDR3 reads CASSSSTGSSGNTIYF. As DNA, the CDR3 is TGTGCCAGCAGCTCCTCGACCGGTAGCTCTGGAAACACCATATATTTT.

With regard to this clonotype: A read error may be the cause here, since a much bigger clone is one base away. The chain recombines TRBV20-1 with TRBJ2-2; the D gene is possibly TRBD1 (5 bases). Trimming removed 5 bases from V and 3 bases from J, with 10 bases in between. From germline, CDR1 is DFQATT and CDR2 SNEGSKA (reference sequence). The CDR3 loop spans 13 amino acids. CDR3 protein: CSAAGQDTGELFF. Written as DNA, the CDR3 is TGCAGTGCTGCCGGACAAGACACCGGGGAGCTGTTTTTT.

This clonotype appeared many times. This rearrangement joins TRBV7-6 to TRBJ2-1, with D tentatively TRBD1 or TRBD2 (5 bases each). V was cut by 2 bases and J by 7 bases, with 9 bases left in between. Germline CDR1 reads SGHVS; CDR2 reads FNYEAQ. This CDR3 contains 13 residues. The CDR3 nucleotides are TGTGCCAGCAGCTTAAACAGGAGGAATGAGCAGTTCTTC. Residues: CASSLNRRNEQFF.

This clonotype was recorded many times. As DNA, the CDR3 is TGTGCCACCCGGACGGCGAACACCGGGGAGCTGTTTTTT. Translated: CATRTANTGELFF. The rearrangement links TRBV6-6 to TRBJ2-2; D not certain. Germline V gives CDR1 MNHNY, CDR2 SVGAGI (reference sequence). V dropped 10 bases and J dropped 0 bases, with 9 bases sitting between them. The CDR3 covers 13 residues.

The chain recombines TRBV14 with TRBJ2-2; D is ambiguous. This CDR3 contains 13 residues. Germline CDR1 SGHDN, CDR2 FVKESK. Trimming pared 8 bases from V and 1 base from J, leaving 8 bases between. Here the CDR3 DNA reads TGTGCCAGCTCTAGGCAGAACACCGGGGAGCTGTTTTTT. Protein product: CASSRQNTGELFF.

This chain joins TRBV27 and TRBJ2-3, with D possibly matching TRBD2 (5 bases). Germline assignment: CDR1 MNHEY and CDR2 SMNVEV (reference sequence). The CDR3 has 16 amino acids. The V end lost 2 bases, the J end lost 2 bases, and 14 bases lay between the germline ends. The CDR3 sequence: CASSLAFGLFTDTQYF. The DNA for the CDR3 is TGTGCCAGCAGTTTAGCTTTCGGACTTTTCACAGATACGCAGTATTTT.

CDR3 protein: CASSLTGGRSDTDTQYF. The CDR3 region has the DNA TGTGCCAGCAGCTTAACGGGGGGGCGTTCGGACACAGATACGCAGTATTTT. The J gene is TRBJ2-3, the V gene TRBV5-6; 8 nucleotides line up with TRBD2. CDR1 SGHDT and CDR2 YYEEEE come from the germline V gene. J gave up 2 bases and V 2 bases, and 10 bases lay outside the gene matches. The CDR3 consists of 17 residues.

There are a few counts of this clonotype. The chain combines TRBV6-6 with TRBJ1-4; 9 bases fit TRBD1. Losses at the gene ends were 6 bases for V and 6 bases for J; bases not matched to a gene: 5. Germline V gene data show CDR1 as MNHNY and CDR2 as SVGAGI (reference sequence). The CDR3 is made up of 14 amino acids. CDR3 protein: CASSYRGLYEKLFF. The DNA for the CDR3 is TGTGCCAGCAGCTACAGGGGGCTATATGAAAAACTGTTTTTT.

This clonotype was detected ten times or more. V gene TRBV5-4 combines with J gene TRBJ2-1, with D unresolved. Between the trimmed V and J ends, which lost 2 bases and 1 base, there was a span of 10 bases. Germline V gives CDR1 SGHNT, CDR2 YYREEE (reference sequence). The CDR3 has 15 amino acids. In DNA, the CDR3 is TGTGCCAGCAGCTTTTCAGTTGGTTCCTACAATGAGCAGTTCTTC. Translating it yields CASSFSVGSYNEQFF.